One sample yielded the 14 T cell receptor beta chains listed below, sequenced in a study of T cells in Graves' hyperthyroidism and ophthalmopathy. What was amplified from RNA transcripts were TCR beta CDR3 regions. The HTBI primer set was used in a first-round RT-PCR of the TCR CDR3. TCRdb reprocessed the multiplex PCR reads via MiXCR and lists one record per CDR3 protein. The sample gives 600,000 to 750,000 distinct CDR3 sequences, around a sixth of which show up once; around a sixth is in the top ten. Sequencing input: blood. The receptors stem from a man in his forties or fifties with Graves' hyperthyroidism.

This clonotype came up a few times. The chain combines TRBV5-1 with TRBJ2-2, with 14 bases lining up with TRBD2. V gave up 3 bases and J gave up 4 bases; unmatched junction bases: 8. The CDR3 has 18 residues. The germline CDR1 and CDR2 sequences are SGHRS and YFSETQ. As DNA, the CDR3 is TGCGCCAGCAGCTCGGGACTAGCGGGAGTGGCTGGCACCGGGGAGCTGTTTTTT. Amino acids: CASSSGLAGVAGTGELFF.

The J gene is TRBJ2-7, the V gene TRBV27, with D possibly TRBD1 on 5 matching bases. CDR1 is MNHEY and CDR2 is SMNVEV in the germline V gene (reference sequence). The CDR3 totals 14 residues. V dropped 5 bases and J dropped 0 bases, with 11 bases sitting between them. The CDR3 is CASSPNRLSYEQYF. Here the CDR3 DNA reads TGTGCCAGCAGTCCCAACAGGCTCTCCTACGAGCAGTACTTC.

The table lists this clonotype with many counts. CDR3 loop: CASSSNGPLYGYTF. The CDR3 region has the DNA TGTGCCAGCAGTTCCAACGGGCCGCTCTATGGCTACACCTTC. V and J are TRBV28 and TRBJ1-2; the D is unclear. V lost 4 bases to trimming and J lost 4 bases, with 13 bases between them. Germline lookup yields CDR1 MDHEN and CDR2 SYDVKM. The CDR3 sequence is 14 residues long.

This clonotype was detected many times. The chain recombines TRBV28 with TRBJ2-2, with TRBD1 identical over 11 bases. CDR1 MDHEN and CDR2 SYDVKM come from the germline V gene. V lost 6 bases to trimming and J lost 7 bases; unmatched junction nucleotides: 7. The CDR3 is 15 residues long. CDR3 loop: CASRKGQGANGELFF. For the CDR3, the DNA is TGTGCCAGCAGAAAAGGACAGGGGGCGAACGGGGAGCTGTTTTTT.

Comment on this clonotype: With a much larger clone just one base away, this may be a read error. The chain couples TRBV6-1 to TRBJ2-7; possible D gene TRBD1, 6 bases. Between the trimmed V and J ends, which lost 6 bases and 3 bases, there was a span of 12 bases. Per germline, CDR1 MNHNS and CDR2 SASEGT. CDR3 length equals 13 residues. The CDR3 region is CASSPGQFYEQYF. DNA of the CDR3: TGTGCCAGCAGCCCCGGACAGTTCTACGAGCAGTACTTC.

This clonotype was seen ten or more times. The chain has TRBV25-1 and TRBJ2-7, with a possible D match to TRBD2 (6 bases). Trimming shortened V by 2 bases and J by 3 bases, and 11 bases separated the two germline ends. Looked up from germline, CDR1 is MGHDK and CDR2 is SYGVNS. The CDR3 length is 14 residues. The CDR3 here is CASSEGGSLYEQYF. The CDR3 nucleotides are TGTGCCAGCAGTGAAGGAGGGTCTCTCTACGAGCAGTACTTC.

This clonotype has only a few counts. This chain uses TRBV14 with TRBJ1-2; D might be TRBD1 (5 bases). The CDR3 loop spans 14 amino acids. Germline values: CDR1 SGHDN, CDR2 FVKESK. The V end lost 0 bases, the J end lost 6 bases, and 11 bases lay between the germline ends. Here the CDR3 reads CASSQDLIGDGYTF. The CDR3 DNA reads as TGTGCCAGCAGCCAAGATCTGATAGGGGATGGCTACACCTTC.

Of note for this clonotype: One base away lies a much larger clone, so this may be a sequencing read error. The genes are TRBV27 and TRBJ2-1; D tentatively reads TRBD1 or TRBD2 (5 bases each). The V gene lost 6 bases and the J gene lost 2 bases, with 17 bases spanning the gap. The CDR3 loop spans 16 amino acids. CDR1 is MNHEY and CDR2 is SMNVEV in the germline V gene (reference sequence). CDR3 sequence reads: CASSNSGAGTYNEQFF. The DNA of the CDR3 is TGTGCCAGCAGCAATTCCGGGGCAGGGACCTACAATGAGCAGTTCTTC.

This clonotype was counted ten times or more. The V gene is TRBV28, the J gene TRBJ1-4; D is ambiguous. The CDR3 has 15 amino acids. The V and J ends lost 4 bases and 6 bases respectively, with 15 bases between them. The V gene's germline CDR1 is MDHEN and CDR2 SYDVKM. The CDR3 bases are TGTGCCAGCAGTTCCGGGGAGGCCGGGTATGAAAAACTGTTTTTT. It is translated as CASSSGEAGYEKLFF.

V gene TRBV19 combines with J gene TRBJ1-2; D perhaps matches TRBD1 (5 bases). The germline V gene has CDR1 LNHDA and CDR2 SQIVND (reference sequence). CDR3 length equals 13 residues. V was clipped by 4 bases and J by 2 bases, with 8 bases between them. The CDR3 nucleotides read TGTGCCAGTAGTACCGAGGGGAACTATGGCTACACCTTC. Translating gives CASSTEGNYGYTF. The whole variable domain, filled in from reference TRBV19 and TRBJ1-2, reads DGGITQSPKYLFRKEGQNVTLSCEQNLNHDAMYWYRQDPGQGLRLIYYSQIVNDFQKGDIAEGYSVSREKKESFPLTVTSAQKNPTAFYLCASSTEGNYGYTFGSGTRLTVV.

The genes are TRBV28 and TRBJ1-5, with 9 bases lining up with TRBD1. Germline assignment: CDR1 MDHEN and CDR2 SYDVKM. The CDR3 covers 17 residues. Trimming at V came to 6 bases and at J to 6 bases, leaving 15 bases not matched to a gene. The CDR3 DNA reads TGTGCCAGCAGCCCCTCCCCAGGACAGGGGAACGGTCAGCCCCAGCATTTT. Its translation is CASSPSPGQGNGQPQHF.

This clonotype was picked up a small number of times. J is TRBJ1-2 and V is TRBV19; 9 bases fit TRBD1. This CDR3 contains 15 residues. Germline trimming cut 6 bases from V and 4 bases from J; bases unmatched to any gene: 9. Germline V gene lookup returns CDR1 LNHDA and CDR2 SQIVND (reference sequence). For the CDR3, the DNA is TGTGCCAGTAGCGTACAGGGGGCCCCAATCTATGGCTACACCTTC. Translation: CASSVQGAPIYGYTF.

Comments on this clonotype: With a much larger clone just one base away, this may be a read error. The CDR3 spells CASSEGRMCEQYF. As DNA, the CDR3 is TGTGCCAGCTCCGAGGGCAGGATGTGCGAGCAGTACTTC. The chain has TRBV18 and TRBJ2-7, with TRBD2 as a possible D gene (5 bases). The CDR3 loop spans 13 amino acids. Trimming shortened V by 6 bases and J by 6 bases, and 15 bases separated the two germline ends. The V gene's germline CDR1 is KGHSH and CDR2 LQKENI.

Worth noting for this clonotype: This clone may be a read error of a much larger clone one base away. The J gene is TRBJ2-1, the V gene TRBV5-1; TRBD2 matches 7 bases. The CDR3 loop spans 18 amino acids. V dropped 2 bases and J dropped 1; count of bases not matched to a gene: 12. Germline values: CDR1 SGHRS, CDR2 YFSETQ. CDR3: CASSLGLTGGVSYNEQFF. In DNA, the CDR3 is TGCGCCAGCAGCTTAGGACTAACGGGAGGCGTTTCCTACAATGAGCAGTTCTTC.